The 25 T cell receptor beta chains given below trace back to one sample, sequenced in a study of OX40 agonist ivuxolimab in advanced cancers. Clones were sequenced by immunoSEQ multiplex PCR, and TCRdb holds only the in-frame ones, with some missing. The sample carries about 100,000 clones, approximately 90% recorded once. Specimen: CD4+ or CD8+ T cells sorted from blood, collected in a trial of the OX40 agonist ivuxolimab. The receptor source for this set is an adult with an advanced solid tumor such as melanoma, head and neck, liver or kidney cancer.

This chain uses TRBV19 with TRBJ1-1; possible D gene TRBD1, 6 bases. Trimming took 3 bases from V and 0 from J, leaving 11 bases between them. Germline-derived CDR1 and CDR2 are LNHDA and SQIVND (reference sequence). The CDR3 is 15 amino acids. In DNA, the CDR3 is TGTGCCAGTAGTATTCTCGACAGGCTGAACACTGAAGCTTTCTTT. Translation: CASSILDRLNTEAFF.

CDR3 sequence (DNA): TGCGCCAGCAGCCAAGATGATTCAGGGGGCGCGGATAATCAGCCCCAGCATTTT. Protein sequence: CASSQDDSGGADNQPQHF. The chain has TRBV4-1 and TRBJ1-5; the match to TRBD1 covers 8 bases. This CDR3 spans 18 amino acids. Germline V CDR1 and CDR2: MGHRA, YSYEKL. V lost 0 bases, J lost 4 bases, and 11 bases stayed unmatched.

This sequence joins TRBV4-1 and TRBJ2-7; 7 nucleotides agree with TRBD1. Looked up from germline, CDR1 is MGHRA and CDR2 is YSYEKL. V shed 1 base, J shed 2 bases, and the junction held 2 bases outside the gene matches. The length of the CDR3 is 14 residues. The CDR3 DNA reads TGCGCCAGCAGCCAAGTAGACAGGGCCTACGAGCAGTACTTC. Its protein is CASSQVDRAYEQYF.

The CDR3 nucleotides read TGTGCCAGCAGTTACAGGGAAGGGCAGCCCCAGCATTTT. It yields the protein CASSYREGQPQHF. The V gene is TRBV6-5, the J gene TRBJ1-5; D is unclear. CDR1 and CDR2 (germline): MNHEY, SVGAGI. Deletions cut 2 bases from V and 7 bases from J, with 9 bases between. CDR3 length equals 13 residues.

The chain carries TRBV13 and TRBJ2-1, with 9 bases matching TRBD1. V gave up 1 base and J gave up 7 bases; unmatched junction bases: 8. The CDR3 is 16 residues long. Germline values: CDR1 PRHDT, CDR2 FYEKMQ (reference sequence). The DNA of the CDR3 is TGTGCCAGCAGCTTAGCCCGGGACAGGGATCGTAATGAGCAGTTCTTC. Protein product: CASSLARDRDRNEQFF.

This chain's CDR3 is CASSQDGGRGSLNEQFF. CDR3 in DNA: TGTGCCAGCAGCCAAGATGGAGGCAGGGGCTCACTCAATGAGCAGTTCTTC. The chain uses TRBV4-2 and TRBJ2-1; D may be TRBD1 (6 bases). V gave up 0 bases and J gave up 6 bases, with 18 bases separating them. CDR3 length: 17 residues. From germline, CDR1 is LGHNA and CDR2 YNFKEQ.

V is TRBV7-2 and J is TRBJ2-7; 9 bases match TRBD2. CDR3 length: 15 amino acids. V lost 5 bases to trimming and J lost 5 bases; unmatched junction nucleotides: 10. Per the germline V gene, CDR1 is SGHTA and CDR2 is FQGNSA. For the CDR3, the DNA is TGTGCCAGCAGCCGAGCGGGAGGTCCCTGGGACGAGCAGTACTTC. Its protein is CASSRAGGPWDEQYF.

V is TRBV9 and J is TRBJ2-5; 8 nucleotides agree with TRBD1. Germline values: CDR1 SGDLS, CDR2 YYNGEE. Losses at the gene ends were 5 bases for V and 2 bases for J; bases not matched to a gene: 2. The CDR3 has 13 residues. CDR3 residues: CASSDRGQETQYF. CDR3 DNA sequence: TGTGCCAGCAGTGACAGGGGTCAAGAGACCCAGTACTTC.

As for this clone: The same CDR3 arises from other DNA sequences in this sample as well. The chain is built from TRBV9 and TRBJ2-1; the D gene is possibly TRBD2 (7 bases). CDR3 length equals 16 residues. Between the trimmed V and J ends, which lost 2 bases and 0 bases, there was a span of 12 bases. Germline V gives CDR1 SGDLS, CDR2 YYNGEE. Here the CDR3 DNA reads TGTGCCAGCAGCGTGGGGGGGCGTAGCTCCTACAATGAGCAGTTCTTC. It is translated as CASSVGGRSSYNEQFF. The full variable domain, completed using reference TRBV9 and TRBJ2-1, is DSGVTQTPKHLITATGQRVTLRCSPRSGDLSVYWYQQSLDQGLQFLIQYYNGEERAKGNILERFSAQQFPDLHSELNLSSLELGDSALYFCASSVGGRSSYNEQFFGPGTRLTVL.

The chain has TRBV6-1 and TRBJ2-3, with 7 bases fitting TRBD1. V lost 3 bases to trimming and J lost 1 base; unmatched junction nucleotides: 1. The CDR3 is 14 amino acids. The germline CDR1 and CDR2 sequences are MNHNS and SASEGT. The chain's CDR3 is CASSDDRGTDTQYF. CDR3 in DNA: TGTGCCAGCAGTGACGACAGGGGCACAGATACGCAGTATTTT.

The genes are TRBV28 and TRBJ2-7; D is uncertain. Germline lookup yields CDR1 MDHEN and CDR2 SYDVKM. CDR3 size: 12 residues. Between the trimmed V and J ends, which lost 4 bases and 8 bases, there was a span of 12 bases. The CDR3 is CASSSVDRKQYF. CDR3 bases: TGTGCCAGCAGTTCAGTCGACCGCAAGCAGTACTTC.

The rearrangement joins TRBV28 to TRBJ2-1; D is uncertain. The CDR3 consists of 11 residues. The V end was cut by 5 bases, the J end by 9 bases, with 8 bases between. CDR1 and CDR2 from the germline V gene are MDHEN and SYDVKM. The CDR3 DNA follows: TGTGCCAGCAGTACGACCCGTGAGCAGTTCTTC. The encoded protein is CASSTTREQFF.

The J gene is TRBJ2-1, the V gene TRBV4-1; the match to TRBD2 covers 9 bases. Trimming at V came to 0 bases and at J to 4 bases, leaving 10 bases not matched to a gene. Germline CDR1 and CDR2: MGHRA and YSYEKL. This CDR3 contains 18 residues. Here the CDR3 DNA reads TGCGCCAGCAGCCAAGAGAGGGGCGGGAGGGGGGTTTACAATGAGCAGTTCTTC. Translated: CASSQERGGRGVYNEQFF.

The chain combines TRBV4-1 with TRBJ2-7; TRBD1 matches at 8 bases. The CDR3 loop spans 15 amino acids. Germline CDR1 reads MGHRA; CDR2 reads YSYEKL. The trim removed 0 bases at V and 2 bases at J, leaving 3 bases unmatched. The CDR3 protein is CASSQEPQGAYEQYF. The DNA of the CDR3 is TGCGCCAGCAGCCAAGAGCCACAGGGGGCCTACGAGCAGTACTTC.

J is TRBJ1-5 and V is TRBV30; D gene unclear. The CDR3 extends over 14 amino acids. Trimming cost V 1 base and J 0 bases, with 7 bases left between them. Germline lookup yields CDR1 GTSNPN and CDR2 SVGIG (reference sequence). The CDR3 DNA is TGTGCCTGGAGTGCATCTTTTAGCAATCAGCCCCAGCATTTT. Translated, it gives CAWSASFSNQPQHF.

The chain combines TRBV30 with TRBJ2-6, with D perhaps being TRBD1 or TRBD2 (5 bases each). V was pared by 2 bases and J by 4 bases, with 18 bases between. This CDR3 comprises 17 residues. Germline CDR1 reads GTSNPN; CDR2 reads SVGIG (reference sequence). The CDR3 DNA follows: TGTGCCTGGAGTAGAGGGGCCACGGGGTCCGGGGCCAACGTCCTGACTTTC. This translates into CAWSRGATGSGANVLTF. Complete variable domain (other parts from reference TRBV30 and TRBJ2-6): SQTIHQWPATLVQPVGSPLSLECTVEGTSNPNLYWYRQAAGRGLQLLFYSVGIGQISSEVPQNLSASRPQDRQFILSSKKLLLSDSGFYLCAWSRGATGSGANVLTFGAGSRLTVL.

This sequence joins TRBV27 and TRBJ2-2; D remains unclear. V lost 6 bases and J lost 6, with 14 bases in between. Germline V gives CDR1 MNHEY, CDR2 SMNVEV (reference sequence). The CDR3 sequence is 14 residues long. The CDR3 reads CASRMAPAPGELFF. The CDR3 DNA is TGTGCCAGCAGGATGGCCCCGGCACCCGGGGAGCTGTTTTTT.

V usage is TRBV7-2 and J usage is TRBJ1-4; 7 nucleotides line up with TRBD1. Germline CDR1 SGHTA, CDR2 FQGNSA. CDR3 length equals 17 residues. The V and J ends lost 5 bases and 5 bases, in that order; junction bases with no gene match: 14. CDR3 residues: CASSPPQGGGRNEKLFF. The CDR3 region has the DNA TGTGCCAGCAGCCCCCCCCAGGGGGGGGGAAGAAATGAAAAACTGTTTTTT. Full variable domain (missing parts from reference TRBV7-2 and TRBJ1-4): GAGVSQSPSNKVTEKGKDVELRCDPISGHTALYWYRQSLGQGLEFLIYFQGNSAPDKSGLPSDRFSAERTGGSVSTLTIQRTQQEDSAVYLCASSPPQGGGRNEKLFFGSGTQLSVL.

DNA for the CDR3: TGTGCCAGCACCCAGATGGGACAAGGGTTCTACGAGCAGTACTTC. As protein: CASTQMGQGFYEQYF. This rearrangement joins TRBV6-1 to TRBJ2-7, with a possible D match to TRBD1 (6 bases). The CDR3 extends over 15 amino acids. Germline lookup yields CDR1 MNHNS and CDR2 SASEGT. The V end was cut by 7 bases, the J end by 3 bases, with 19 bases between.

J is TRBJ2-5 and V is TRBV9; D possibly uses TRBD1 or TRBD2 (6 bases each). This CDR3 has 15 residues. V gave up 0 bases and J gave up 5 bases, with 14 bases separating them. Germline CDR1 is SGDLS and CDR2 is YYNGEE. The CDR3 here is CASSVAAGAGETQYF. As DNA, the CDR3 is TGTGCCAGCAGCGTAGCGGCAGGGGCGGGGGAGACCCAGTACTTC.

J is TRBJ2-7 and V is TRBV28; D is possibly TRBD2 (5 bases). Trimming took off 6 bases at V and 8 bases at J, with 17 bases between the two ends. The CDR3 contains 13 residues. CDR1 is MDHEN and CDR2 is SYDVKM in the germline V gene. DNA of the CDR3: TGTGCCAGCAGCGGGATTGGGAGTCGTAAGCAGTACTTC. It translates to CASSGIGSRKQYF.

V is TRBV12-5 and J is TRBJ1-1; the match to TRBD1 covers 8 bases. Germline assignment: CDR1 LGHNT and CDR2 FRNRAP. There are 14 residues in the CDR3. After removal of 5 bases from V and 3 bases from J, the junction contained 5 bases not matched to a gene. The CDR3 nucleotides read TGTGCTAGTGGTCTACAGGGGGATTACACTGAAGCTTTCTTT. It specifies CASGLQGDYTEAFF.

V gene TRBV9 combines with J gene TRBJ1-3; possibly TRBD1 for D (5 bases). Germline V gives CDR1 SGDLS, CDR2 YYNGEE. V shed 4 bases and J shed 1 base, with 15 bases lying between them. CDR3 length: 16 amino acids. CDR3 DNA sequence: TGTGCCAGCAGCTTAAGACAGACTTATTCTGGAAACACCATATATTTT. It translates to CASSLRQTYSGNTIYF.

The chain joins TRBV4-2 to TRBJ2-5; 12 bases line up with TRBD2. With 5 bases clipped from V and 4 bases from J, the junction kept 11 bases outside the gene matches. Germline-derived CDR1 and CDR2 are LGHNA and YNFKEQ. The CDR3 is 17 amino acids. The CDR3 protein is CASSYGASGRDRETQYF. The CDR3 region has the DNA TGTGCCAGCAGCTACGGGGCTAGCGGGAGGGATCGAGAGACCCAGTACTTC.

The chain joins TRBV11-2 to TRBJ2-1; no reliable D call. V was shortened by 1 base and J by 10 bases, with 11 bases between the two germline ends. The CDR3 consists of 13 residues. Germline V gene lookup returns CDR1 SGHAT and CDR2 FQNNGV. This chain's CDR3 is CASSLGNTLEQFF. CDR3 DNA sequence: TGTGCCAGCAGCTTAGGCAATACACTCGAGCAGTTCTTC.